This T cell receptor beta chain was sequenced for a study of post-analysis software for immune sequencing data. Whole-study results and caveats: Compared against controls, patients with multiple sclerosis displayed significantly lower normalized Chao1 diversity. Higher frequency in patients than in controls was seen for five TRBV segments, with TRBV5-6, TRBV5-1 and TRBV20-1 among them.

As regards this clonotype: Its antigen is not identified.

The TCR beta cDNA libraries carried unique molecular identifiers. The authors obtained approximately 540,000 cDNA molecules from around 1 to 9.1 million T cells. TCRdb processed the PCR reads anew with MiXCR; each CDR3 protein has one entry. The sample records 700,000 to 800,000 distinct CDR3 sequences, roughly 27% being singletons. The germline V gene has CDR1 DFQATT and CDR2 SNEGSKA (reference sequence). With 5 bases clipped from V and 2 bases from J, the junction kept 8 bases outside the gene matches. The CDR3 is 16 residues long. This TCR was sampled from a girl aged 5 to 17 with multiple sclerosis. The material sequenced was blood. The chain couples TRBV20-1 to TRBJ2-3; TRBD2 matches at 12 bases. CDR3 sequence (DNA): TGCAGTGCTGGAGGACTAGCGGGGCCCAACACAGATACGCAGTATTTT. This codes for CSAGGLAGPNTDTQYF.